This T cell receptor (beta chain) was identified during a study of identical twins (dated by TCRdb to about 2016). In terms of the full investigation: The study deep-sequenced TCR alpha and beta repertoires from monozygotic twins, unrelated adults of various ages and cord blood to test whether fetal clonotypes persist. To rule out contamination, replicate twin experiments were performed at different times with different library preparation protocols.

Comments on this clonotype: What this receptor recognizes is not known. No much larger clone is present one base from it, and per-base qualities are unavailable.

The germline V gene supplies CDR1 SGDLS and CDR2 YYNGEE. The CDR3 covers 13 residues, taking in both the cysteine and the phenylalanine. Just CDR3 DNA is preserved here, 39 bases in frame from base 1. The V end loses 0 bases and the J end loses 6 bases, and a stretch of 8 bases separates them. Broader findings and caveats from the paper: Because the same donors could not be followed over many years, conclusions were based on cross-sectional statistical analysis. A weaker excess of twin sharing was found in beta out-of-frame sequences because the signal-to-noise ratio was lowered by fewer shared sequences. Zero-insertion analyses could be partly confounded by invariant T cells such as MAIT and iNKT, though diverse VJ usage argued against such confounding for most clonotypes. In monozygotic twins, recombination models systematically underestimated out-of-frame TCR alpha sharing, but the models matched the sharing seen between unrelated individuals. Compared with coincidental sharing between unrelated individuals, an excess of low generation-probability sequences was observed among out-of-frame TCR alpha sequences shared between twins. Abundant cord blood beta clonotypes had fewer insertions, young adult naive repertoires showed a similar but weaker trend, and memory repertoires showed no such trend.

All donors were healthy Caucasians. The twin cohort comprised three pairs of female monozygotic twins, all aged roughly 18 to 30 years. Peripheral blood mononuclear cells were the source from which RNA for the TCR libraries was isolated. The library was obtained by 5' RACE. Sequencing was carried out with an Illumina HiSeq 2000. Template switching introduced a universal primer binding site; the final cDNA contained a unique molecular identifier, enabling accurate counting of TCR cDNA molecules. Specific primers in the conserved constant-segment region were used to synthesize first-strand cDNA for the TCR alpha and beta chains. To control for contamination, every cDNA library was double barcoded, receiving both a SMART-Mk sample barcode and Illumina barcodes. TruSeq adapter sequences and Illumina sample barcodes were added in two successive PCR steps. TCR alpha and beta cDNA libraries were sequenced on the Illumina HiSeq platform with custom primers. As for the authors' bioinformatics: Raw reads were processed with MiGEC to extract unique molecular identifiers, and MiXCR was used to determine CDR3 positions. For each individual, recombination models were inferred using an EM algorithm with the repgenHMM and IGoR tools. Shared clonotypes were analyzed with the tcR package in R, and sharing was normalized by the product of cloneset sizes. To study raw recombination free of thymic and clonal selection effects, out-of-frame nonproductive sequences were analyzed. TCRdb handled the public reads itself, with Q25 trimming in fastp and clone calling in MiXCR, and kept productive beta chains. Here each entry gathers all rows of one CDR3 protein and keeps the most common genes and DNA. V and J calls and clone size were set by TCRdb, not the authors. This sample gives 650,000 to 750,000 distinct CDR3 sequences in total; 21% of them show up just once. 4.3% of the sample rests with the top ten.

The sample was also reused in another study, on T cells expressing NK-cell markers. The second publication reports: TCR beta-chain repertoires were profiled in sorted CD3+CD56+NKG2C+, CD3+CD56+NKG2C- and CD3+CD56-NKG2C+ T-cell subsets from about 8 donors. Seven of the eight sequenced donors were HCMV-seropositive and one was HCMV-seronegative. To restrict sorting to alphabetaTCR-expressing T cells, an anti-gammadeltaTCR antibody was added in several experiments. In six donors, the dominant CD3+CD56+NKG2C+ clonotypes ranked among the top 10 CD8+ clonotypes, making up about 1.0-8% of CD8+ T cells. Those dominant clonotypes were again the most abundant among CD3+CD56-NKG2C+ cells in a few donors, at about 25-60.1%. Whether the expanded NKG2C-expressing T cell clones were specific for HCMV antigens was left unclear. The eight sequenced donors were randomly selected healthy volunteers, three men and five women. To determine HCMV serostatus, a commercial ELISA kit was used to detect HCMV-specific IgG in serum. For a handful of donors, bulk peripheral blood T-cell repertoires were additionally sequenced from unsorted PBMC. MIGEC was used to demultiplex reads and group reads by UMI, and MiTCR was used to assemble and quantify clonotypes. To exclude erroneous sequences, only TCR cDNA sequences supported by at least two reads were retained. The tcR package was used for downstream repertoire analysis, with clonotypes matched between fractions based on CDR3 nucleotide sequence plus V segment. Antigen specificity was annotated against VDJdb with VDJmatch, allowing one amino acid substitution in CDR3.

The sample taken for sequencing was PBMCs. The receptor comes from a woman younger than 35 in good health. Recombination linked TRBV9 to TRBJ2-3, with no D gene named confidently. For the CDR3, the sequence is CASSVGATDTQYF. The nucleotides are TGTGCCAGCAGCGTAGGAGCAACGGATACGCAGTATTTT.